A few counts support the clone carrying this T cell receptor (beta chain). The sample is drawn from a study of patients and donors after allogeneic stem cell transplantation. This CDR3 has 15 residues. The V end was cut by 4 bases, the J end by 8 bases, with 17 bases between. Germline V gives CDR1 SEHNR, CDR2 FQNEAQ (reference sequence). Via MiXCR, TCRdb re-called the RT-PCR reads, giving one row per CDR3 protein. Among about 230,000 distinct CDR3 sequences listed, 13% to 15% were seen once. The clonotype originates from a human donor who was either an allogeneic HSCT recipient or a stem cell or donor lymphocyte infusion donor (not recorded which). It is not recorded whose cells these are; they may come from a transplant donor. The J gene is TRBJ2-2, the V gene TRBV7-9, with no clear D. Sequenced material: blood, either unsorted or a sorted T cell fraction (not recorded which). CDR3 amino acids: CASSSIGRLGGELFF. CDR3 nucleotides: TGTGCCAGCAGCTCAATTGGACGGCTTGGAGGGGAGCTGTTTTTT.